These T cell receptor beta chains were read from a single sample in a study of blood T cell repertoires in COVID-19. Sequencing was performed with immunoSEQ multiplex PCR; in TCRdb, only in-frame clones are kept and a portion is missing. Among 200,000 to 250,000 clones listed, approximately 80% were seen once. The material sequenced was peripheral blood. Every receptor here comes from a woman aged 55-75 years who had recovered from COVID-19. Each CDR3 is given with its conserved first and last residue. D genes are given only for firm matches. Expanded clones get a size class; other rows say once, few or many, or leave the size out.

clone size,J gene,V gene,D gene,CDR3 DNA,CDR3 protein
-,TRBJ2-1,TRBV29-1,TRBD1,TGCAGCGTTGGCCGGGACAGCTACAATGAGCAGTTCTTC,CSVGRDSYNEQFF
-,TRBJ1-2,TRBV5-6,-,TGTGCCAGCAGCTTGGGCAGGGTAGAGGGCTACACCTTC,CASSLGRVEGYTF
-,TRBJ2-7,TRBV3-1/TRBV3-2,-,TGTGCCAGCAGCCATAAACAGTACGAGCAGTACTTC,CASSHKQYEQYF
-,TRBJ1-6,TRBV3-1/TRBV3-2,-,TGTGCCAGCAGCCTCGGGACAAGGGATTCACCCCTCCACTTT,CASSLGTRDSPLHF
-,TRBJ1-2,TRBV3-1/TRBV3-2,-,TGTGCCAGCAGCCACCTGGACACGGTTCGGAGTGGCTACACCTTC,CASSHLDTVRSGYTF
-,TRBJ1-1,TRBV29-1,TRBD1,TGCAGCGTTGATTCAGGGGGGAGCACTGAAGCTTTCTTT,CSVDSGGSTEAFF
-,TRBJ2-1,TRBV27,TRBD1,TGTGCCAGTGGGGACAGGGTCCACAATGAGCAGTTCTTC,CASGDRVHNEQFF
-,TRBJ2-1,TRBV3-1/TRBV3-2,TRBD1,TGTGCCAGCAGCCGGCGAGGGGGCCCCAATGAGCAGTTCTTC,CASSRRGGPNEQFF
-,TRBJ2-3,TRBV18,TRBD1,TGTGCCAGCTCATCCGGGACAGGGGGTTTCACAGATACGCAGTATTTT,CASSSGTGGFTDTQYF
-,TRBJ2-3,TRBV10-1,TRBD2,TGCGCCAGCAGTGAGTCCGGTAGCGGGGAGGTTTCAGATACGCAGTATTTT,CASSESGSGEVSDTQYF
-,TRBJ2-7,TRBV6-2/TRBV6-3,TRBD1,TGTGCCAGCAGTTACCTCCGGGACAGGGCCTACTACGAGCAGTACTTC,CASSYLRDRAYYEQYF
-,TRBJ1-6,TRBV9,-,TGTGCCAGCAGCGCAACAGGGTTGAATTCACCCCTCCACTTT,CASSATGLNSPLHF
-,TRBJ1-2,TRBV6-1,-,TGTGCCAGCAGTGAGGAGGATGGAGGGTATGGCTACACCTTC,CASSEEDGGYGYTF
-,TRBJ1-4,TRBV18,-,TGTGCCAGCTCACCGAGCCAGACAGATGAAAAACTGTTTTTT,CASSPSQTDEKLFF
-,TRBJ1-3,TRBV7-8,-,TGTGCCAGCAGCTTTTTTCAGGCCAGAATTACTTCTGGAAACACCATATATTTT,CASSFFQARITSGNTIYF
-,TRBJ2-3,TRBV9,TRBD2,TGTGCCAGCAGCGTCGCTGGACTAGCTTCAGATACGCAGTATTTT,CASSVAGLASDTQYF
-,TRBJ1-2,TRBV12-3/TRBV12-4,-,TGTGCCAGCTCCGGGGGGTATGGCTACACCTTC,CASSGGYGYTF
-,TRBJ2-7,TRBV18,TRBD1,TGTGCCAGCTCACCAGGGACAGGGCTCCGCGAGCAGTACTTC,CASSPGTGLREQYF
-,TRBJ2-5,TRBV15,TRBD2,TGTGCCACCAGCACCGGGACGGGGGGTAGCCAAGAGACCCAGTACTTC,CATSTGTGGSQETQYF
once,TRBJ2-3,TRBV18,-,TGTGCCAGCTCACTGGGGGCCCGACGGTTGGGCACAGATACGCAGTATTTT,CASSLGARRLGTDTQYF
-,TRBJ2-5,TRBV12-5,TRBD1,TGTGCTAGTGGTTCCATACCGACAGGGCTCCAAGAGACCCAGTACTTC,CASGSIPTGLQETQYF
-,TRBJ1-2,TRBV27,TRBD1,TGTGCCAGCAGCGTCGCCGGACAGGGACACTATGGCTACACCTTC,CASSVAGQGHYGYTF
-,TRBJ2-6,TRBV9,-,TGTGCCAGCAGCCGCAGGGCAGGGTCTGGGGCCAACGTCCTGACTTTC,CASSRRAGSGANVLTF
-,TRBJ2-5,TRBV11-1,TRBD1,TGTGCCAGCAGCTTAGGAACAGGGGTTCAAGAGACCCAGTACTTC,CASSLGTGVQETQYF
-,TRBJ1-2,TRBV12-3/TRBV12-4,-,TGTGCCAGCAGACCCGGGGAACTGGATGGCTACACCTTC,CASRPGELDGYTF
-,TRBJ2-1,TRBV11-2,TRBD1,TGTGCCAGCAGCCGGACAGGGAATGAGCAGTTCTTC,CASSRTGNEQFF
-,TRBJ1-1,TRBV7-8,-,TGTGCCAGCAGCCTTACCGATTACTATGGCACTGAAGCTTTCTTT,CASSLTDYYGTEAFF
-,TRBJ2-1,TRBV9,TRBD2,TGTGCCAGCAGCGCCCTCTTGGGACTAGCGGGGGGCGGGGAGCAGTTCTTC,CASSALLGLAGGGEQFF
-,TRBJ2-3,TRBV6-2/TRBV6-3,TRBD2,TGTGCCAGCAGCCAGGGACTAGCGGGGTCCGATACGCAGTATTTT,CASSQGLAGSDTQYF
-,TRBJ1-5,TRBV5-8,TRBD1,TGTGCCAGCAGCTTGGTCAGGGGGCCCAATCAGCCCCAGCATTTT,CASSLVRGPNQPQHF
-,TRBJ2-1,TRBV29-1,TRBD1,TGCAGCGTTCAACAGGGGGTAACGTCCTACAATGAGCAGTTCTTC,CSVQQGVTSYNEQFF
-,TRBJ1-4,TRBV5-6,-,TGTGCCAGCAGCCTTCGGACACCTGAAAAACTGTTTTTT,CASSLRTPEKLFF
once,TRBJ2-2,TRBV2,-,TGTGCCAGCAGACGGGACTCCAACACCGGGGAGCTGTTTTTT,CASRRDSNTGELFF
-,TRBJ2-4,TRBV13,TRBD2,TGTGCCAGCAGCCGAACTAGCGAGACCAAAAACATTCAGTACTTC,CASSRTSETKNIQYF
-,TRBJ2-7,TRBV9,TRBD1,TGTGCCAGCAGCGAGGGGGCAGGGTCCTACGAGCAGTACTTC,CASSEGAGSYEQYF
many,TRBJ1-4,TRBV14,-,TGTGCCAGCAGCCTTGTTGGTGGGTCCTTCGGGGAAAAACTGTTTTTT,CASSLVGGSFGEKLFF
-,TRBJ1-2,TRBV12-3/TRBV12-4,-,TGTGCCAGCAGTTTTTCCGTTACATATGGCTACACCTTC,CASSFSVTYGYTF
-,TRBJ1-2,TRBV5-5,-,TGTGCCAGCAGCTTGGCTCCGGAGGGCTATGGCTACACCTTC,CASSLAPEGYGYTF
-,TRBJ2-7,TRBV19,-,TGTGCCAGTAGTATAGGACAGGGAGGTTACGAGCAGTACTTC,CASSIGQGGYEQYF
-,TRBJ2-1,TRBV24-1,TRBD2,TGTGCCACCAGCCCGGGACTAGCGGGGAACAATGAGCAGTTCTTC,CATSPGLAGNNEQFF
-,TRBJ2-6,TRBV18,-,TGTGCCAGCTCACCGTTCGGACAATTGACTGGGGCCAACGTCCTGACTTTC,CASSPFGQLTGANVLTF
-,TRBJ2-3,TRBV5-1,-,TGCGCCAGCAGCTTGGTGTCAGGGGAATCAGATACGCAGTATTTT,CASSLVSGESDTQYF
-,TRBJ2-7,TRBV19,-,TGTGCCAGTAGTATCGGCAGGATGGGCTACGAGCAGTACTTC,CASSIGRMGYEQYF
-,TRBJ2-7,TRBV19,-,TGTGCCAGTAGTCGGACCCGACAGAGCTACGAGCAGTACTTC,CASSRTRQSYEQYF
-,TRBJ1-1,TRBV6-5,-,TGTGCCAGCGGCTACCGGGACACTGAAGCTTTCTTT,CASGYRDTEAFF
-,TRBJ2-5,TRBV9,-,TGTGCCAGCAGCGCCCGACAGGACATCTCTCCAGAGACCCAGTACTTC,CASSARQDISPETQYF
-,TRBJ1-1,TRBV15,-,TGTGCCACCAGGGCCGCGGGGACGAACACTGAAGCTTTCTTT,CATRAAGTNTEAFF
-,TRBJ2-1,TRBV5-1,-,TGCGCCAGCAGCTTGCTAACCTACAATGAGCAGTTCTTC,CASSLLTYNEQFF
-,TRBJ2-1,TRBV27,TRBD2,TGTGCCAGCAGCCACCGGGCCCGGCGGGGGGGCCACAATGAGCAGTTCTTC,CASSHRARRGGHNEQFF
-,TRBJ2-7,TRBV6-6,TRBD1,TGTGCCAGCAGCTACCCGGGACAGGGTCGGGTCGAGCAGTACTTC,CASSYPGQGRVEQYF